This TCR beta chain was obtained from a study of blood T cell repertoires in COVID-19. The germline V gene has CDR1 LNHNV and CDR2 YYDKDF (reference sequence). Deletions cut 0 bases from V and 3 bases from J, with 9 bases between. This CDR3 comprises 15 residues. Libraries were prepared by immunoSEQ multiplex PCR; TCRdb keeps only in-frame clonotypes and omits some of them. The data contain about 140,000 clones, approximately 88% of them singletons. This clone occurred a few times. The J gene is TRBJ1-5, the V gene TRBV15; no definite D call. This TCR was sampled from a human donor in a cohort sampled during active COVID-19. Sequencing used peripheral blood. The CDR3 is CATSRDAGYNQPQHF. CDR3 in DNA: TGTGCCACCAGCAGAGATGCAGGTTACAATCAGCCCCAGCATTTT.